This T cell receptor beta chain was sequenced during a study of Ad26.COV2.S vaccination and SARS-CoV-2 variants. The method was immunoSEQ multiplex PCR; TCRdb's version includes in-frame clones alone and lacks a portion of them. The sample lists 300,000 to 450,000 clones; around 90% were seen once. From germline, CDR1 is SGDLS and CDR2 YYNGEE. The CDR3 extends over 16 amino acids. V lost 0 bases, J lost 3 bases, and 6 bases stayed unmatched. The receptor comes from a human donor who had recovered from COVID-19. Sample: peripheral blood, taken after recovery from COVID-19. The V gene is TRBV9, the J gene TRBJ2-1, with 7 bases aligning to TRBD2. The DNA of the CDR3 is TGTGCCAGCAGCGTAGATGGCGCGGGGGTCTACAATGAGCAGTTCTTC. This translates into CASSVDGAGVYNEQFF.